The rows below give T cell receptor beta chains drawn from one sample of a study of beta chain features in type 1 diabetes. The repertoire was sequenced with immunoSEQ multiplex PCR; TCRdb's copy has only in-frame clones and lacks some. The repertoire includes a few hundred thousand clones, approximately 16% of them detected once, and 0.019% sits in the top ten. Sequenced: naive CD4+ T cells from blood. The receptors originated from a woman aged 18-29 years in good health. CDR3s include the opening cysteine and the closing phenylalanine or tryptophan. Each record gives: CDR3 protein, CDR3 DNA, V gene, CDR3 length, D gene, clone size, J gene. D genes are given only for firm matches. Size is omitted from some rows. Given values are once, few, many or a class for expanded clones.

CDR3: CASSWRAGPTGELFF
DNA: TGTGCCAGCAGTTGGAGGGCAGGGCCCACCGGGGAGCTGTTTTTT
V: TRBV7-3
length: 15
D: NA
size: few
J: TRBJ2-2

CDR3: CASSRDRPTDTQYF
DNA: TGTGCCAGCAGTCGGGACAGGCCCACAGATACGCAGTATTTT
V: TRBV28
length: 14
D: TRBD1
size: few
J: TRBJ2-3

CDR3: CAWSVQAGLFEQFF
DNA: TGTGCCTGGAGTGTACAAGCGGGACTGTTTGAGCAGTTCTTC
V: TRBV30
length: 14
D: TRBD2
size: NA
J: TRBJ2-1

CDR3: CASSLTSTPGNPSSYEQYF
DNA: TGTGCCAGCAGCTTAACCTCTACCCCAGGGAACCCTTCGTCCTACGAGCAGTACTTC
V: TRBV7-9
length: 19
D: NA
size: NA
J: TRBJ2-7

CDR3: CALRLAGGPSYNEQFF
DNA: TGTGCCTTAAGACTAGCGGGAGGGCCGAGCTACAATGAGCAGTTCTTC
V: TRBV30
length: 16
D: TRBD2
size: NA
J: TRBJ2-1

CDR3: CASSSVTGGRDEQYF
DNA: TGTGCCAGCAGTTCCGTGACAGGGGGACGGGACGAGCAGTACTTC
V: TRBV28
length: 15
D: TRBD1
size: NA
J: TRBJ2-7

CDR3: CASSMTGGMAYNEQFF
DNA: TGTGCCAGTAGTATGACAGGGGGCATGGCCTACAATGAGCAGTTCTTC
V: TRBV19
length: 16
D: TRBD1
size: few
J: TRBJ2-1

CDR3: CASRPAGSSYEQFF
DNA: TGTGCCAGCAGACCGGCAGGATCGTCCTATGAGCAGTTCTTC
V: TRBV6-5
length: 14
D: NA
size: NA
J: TRBJ2-1

CDR3: CASSQDQSYRGREQYF
DNA: TGCGCCAGCAGCCAAGATCAGTCTTACCGGGGAAGGGAGCAGTACTTC
V: TRBV4-1
length: 16
D: NA
size: few
J: TRBJ2-7

CDR3: CASSSGQGRETQYF
DNA: TGTGCCAGCAGCTCGGGACAGGGGAGAGAGACCCAGTACTTC
V: TRBV7-9
length: 14
D: TRBD1
size: once
J: TRBJ2-5

CDR3: CASSVQGSYEQYF
DNA: TGTGCCAGCTCAGTTCAGGGTTCCTACGAGCAGTACTTC
V: TRBV18
length: 13
D: NA
size: NA
J: TRBJ2-7

CDR3: CASSLWAAEFYGYTF
DNA: TGTGCCAGCAGCTTGTGGGCAGCAGAATTCTATGGCTACACCTTC
V: TRBV5-6
length: 15
D: NA
size: NA
J: TRBJ1-2

CDR3: CASSRIAGGTYEQYF
DNA: TGTGCCAGCAGCCGCATAGCGGGAGGGACCTACGAGCAGTACTTC
V: TRBV7-2
length: 15
D: TRBD2
size: NA
J: TRBJ2-7

CDR3: CASSLRGYQETQYF
DNA: TGCGCCAGCAGCTTGAGAGGATACCAAGAGACCCAGTACTTC
V: TRBV5-1
length: 14
D: NA
size: NA
J: TRBJ2-5

CDR3: CASEYDRSSYEQYF
DNA: TGTGCCAGCGAGTACGACAGGAGCTCCTACGAGCAGTACTTC
V: TRBV7-9
length: 14
D: NA
size: NA
J: TRBJ2-7

CDR3: CASSPTSGGETQYF
DNA: TGTGCCAGCAGCCCCACTAGCGGGGGAGAGACCCAGTACTTC
V: TRBV7-9
length: 14
D: TRBD2
size: NA
J: TRBJ2-5

CDR3: CSASGINEQFF
DNA: TGCAGTGCCTCGGGGATTAATGAGCAGTTCTTC
V: TRBV20-1
length: 11
D: NA
size: few
J: TRBJ2-1

CDR3: CASSFGREGQPQHF
DNA: TGCGCCAGCAGCTTTGGCAGGGAGGGTCAGCCCCAGCATTTT
V: TRBV5-1
length: 14
D: NA
size: NA
J: TRBJ1-5

CDR3: CASSPRGGRIQETQYF
DNA: TGTGCCAGCAGCCCTCGCGGGGGCAGAATACAAGAGACCCAGTACTTC
V: TRBV27
length: 16
D: NA
size: few
J: TRBJ2-5

CDR3: CASSRITVGVSFF
DNA: TGTGCCAGCAGCCGTATAACTGTTGGAGTGTCTTTCTTT
V: TRBV5-6
length: 13
D: NA
size: NA
J: TRBJ1-1

CDR3: CSVEGPNTEAFF
DNA: TGCAGCGTAGAGGGCCCGAACACTGAAGCTTTCTTT
V: TRBV29-1
length: 12
D: NA
size: few
J: TRBJ1-1

CDR3: CASSLITRDTGELFF
DNA: TGTGCCAGCAGCCTAATTACCAGGGACACCGGGGAGCTGTTTTTT
V: TRBV28
length: 15
D: NA
size: NA
J: TRBJ2-2

CDR3: CASSVPGQGANVLTF
DNA: TGTGCCAGCAGCGTCCCGGGACAGGGGGCCAACGTCCTGACTTTC
V: TRBV5-4
length: 15
D: TRBD1
size: NA
J: TRBJ2-6

CDR3: CASSLGQGQETQYF
DNA: TGTGCCAGCAGCTTGGGACAGGGGCAAGAGACCCAGTACTTC
V: TRBV7-9
length: 14
D: TRBD1
size: NA
J: TRBJ2-5

CDR3: CASSPPATDTQYF
DNA: TGTGCCAGCTCACCACCGGCCACAGATACGCAGTATTTT
V: TRBV18
length: 13
D: NA
size: NA
J: TRBJ2-3

CDR3: CASTGNLPMMNTEAFF
DNA: TGTGCCAGCACGGGAAACCTCCCGATGATGAACACTGAAGCTTTCTTT
V: TRBV2
length: 16
D: NA
size: NA
J: TRBJ1-1

CDR3: CASSRTSGVSYEQYF
DNA: TGTGCCAGCAGTCGCACTAGCGGGGTCTCCTACGAGCAGTACTTC
V: TRBV6-5
length: 15
D: TRBD2
size: NA
J: TRBJ2-7